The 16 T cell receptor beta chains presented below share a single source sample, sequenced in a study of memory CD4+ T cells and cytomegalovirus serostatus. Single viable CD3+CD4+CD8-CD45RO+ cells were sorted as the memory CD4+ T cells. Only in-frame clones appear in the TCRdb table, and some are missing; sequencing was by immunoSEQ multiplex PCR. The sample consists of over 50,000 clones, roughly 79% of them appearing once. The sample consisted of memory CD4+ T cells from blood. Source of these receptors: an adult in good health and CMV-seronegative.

The CDR3 protein is CASSFPRRRDYGYTF. As DNA, the CDR3 is TGTGCCAGCAGTTTCCCCCGCCGCAGGGACTATGGCTACACCTTC. The V and J genes are TRBV28 and TRBJ1-2, with D maybe TRBD1 (5 bases). V shed 3 bases and J shed 3 bases, with 14 bases lying between them. The germline CDR1 and CDR2 sequences are MDHEN and SYDVKM. The CDR3 is made up of 15 amino acids.

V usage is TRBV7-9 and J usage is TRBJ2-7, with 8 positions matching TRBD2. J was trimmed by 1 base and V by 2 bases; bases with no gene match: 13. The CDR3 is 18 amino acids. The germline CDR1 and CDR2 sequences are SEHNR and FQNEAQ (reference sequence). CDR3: CASSLTTGHREGSYEQYF. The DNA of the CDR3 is TGTGCCAGCAGCTTAACAACAGGACACCGGGAGGGGTCCTACGAGCAGTACTTC. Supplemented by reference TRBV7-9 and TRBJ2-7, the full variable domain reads DTGVSQNPRHKITKRGQNVTFRCDPISEHNRLYWYRQTLGQGPEFLTYFQNEAQLEKSRLLSDRFSAERPKGSFSTLEIQRTEQGDSAMYLCASSLTTGHREGSYEQYFGPGTRLTVT.

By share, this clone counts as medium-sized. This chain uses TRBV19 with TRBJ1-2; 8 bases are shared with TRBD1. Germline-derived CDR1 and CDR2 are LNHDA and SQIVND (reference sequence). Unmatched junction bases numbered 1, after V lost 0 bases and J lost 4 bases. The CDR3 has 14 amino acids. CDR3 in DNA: TGTGCCAGTAGTATAGATGGACAGGGCTATGGCTACACCTTC. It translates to CASSIDGQGYGYTF.

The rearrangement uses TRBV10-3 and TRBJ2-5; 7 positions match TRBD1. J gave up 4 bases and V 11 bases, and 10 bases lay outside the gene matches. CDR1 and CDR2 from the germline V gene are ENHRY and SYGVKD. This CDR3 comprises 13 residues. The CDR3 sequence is CASSGQDGETQYF. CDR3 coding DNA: TGTGCCTCCTCCGGACAGGACGGAGAGACCCAGTACTTC.

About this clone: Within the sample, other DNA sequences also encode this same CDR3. The CDR3 spells CATEGVYGYTF. The CDR3 DNA sequence: TGTGCCACCGAGGGGGTCTATGGCTACACCTTC. This sequence joins TRBV19 and TRBJ1-2, with D perhaps matching TRBD1 (6 bases). Trimming shortened V by 10 bases and J by 4 bases, and 10 bases separated the two germline ends. The germline V gene has CDR1 LNHDA and CDR2 SQIVND (reference sequence). The CDR3 contains 11 residues.

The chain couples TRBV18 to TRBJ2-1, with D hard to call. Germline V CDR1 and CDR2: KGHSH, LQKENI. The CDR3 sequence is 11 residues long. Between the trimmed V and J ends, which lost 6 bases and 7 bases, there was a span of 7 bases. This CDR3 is CASSKGNEQFF. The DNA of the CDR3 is TGTGCCAGCTCGAAGGGAAATGAGCAGTTCTTC.

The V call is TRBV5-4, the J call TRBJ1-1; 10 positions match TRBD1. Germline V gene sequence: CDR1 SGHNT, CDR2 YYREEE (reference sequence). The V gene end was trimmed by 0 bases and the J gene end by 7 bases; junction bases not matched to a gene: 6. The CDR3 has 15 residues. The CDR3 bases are TGTGCCAGCAGCTTGGGGGACAGGGGCTTCCTTGAAGCTTTCTTT. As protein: CASSLGDRGFLEAFF.

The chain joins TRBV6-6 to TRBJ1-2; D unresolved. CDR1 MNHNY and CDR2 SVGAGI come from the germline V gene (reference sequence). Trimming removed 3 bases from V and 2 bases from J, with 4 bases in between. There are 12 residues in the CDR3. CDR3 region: CASSYRNYGYTF. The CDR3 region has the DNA TGTGCCAGCAGTTATAGGAACTATGGCTACACCTTC.

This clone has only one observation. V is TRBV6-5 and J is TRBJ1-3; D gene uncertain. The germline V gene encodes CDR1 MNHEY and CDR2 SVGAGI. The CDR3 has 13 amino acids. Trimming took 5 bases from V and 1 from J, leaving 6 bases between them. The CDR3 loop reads CASSGLSGNTIYF. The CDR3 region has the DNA TGTGCCAGCAGTGGTCTATCTGGAAACACCATATATTTT.

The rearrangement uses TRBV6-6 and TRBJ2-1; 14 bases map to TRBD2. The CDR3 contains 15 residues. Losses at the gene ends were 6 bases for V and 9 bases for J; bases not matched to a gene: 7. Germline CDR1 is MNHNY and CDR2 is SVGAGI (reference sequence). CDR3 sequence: CASRGTSGGGLEQFF. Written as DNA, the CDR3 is TGTGCCAGCAGGGGGACTAGCGGGGGTGGTCTTGAGCAGTTCTTC.

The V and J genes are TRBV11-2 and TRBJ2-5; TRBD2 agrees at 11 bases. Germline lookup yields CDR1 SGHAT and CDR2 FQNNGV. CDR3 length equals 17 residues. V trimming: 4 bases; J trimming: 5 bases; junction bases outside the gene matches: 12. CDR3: CASSSPRLAGWGETQYF. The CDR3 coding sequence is TGTGCCAGCAGCTCCCCTCGACTAGCGGGGTGGGGGGAGACCCAGTACTTC.

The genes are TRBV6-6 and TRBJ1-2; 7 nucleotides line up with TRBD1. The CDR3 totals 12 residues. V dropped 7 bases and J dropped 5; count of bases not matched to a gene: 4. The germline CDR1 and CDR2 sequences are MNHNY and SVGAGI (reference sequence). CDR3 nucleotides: TGTGCCAGCACACAGGGGAGGTATGGCTACACCTTC. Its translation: CASTQGRYGYTF.

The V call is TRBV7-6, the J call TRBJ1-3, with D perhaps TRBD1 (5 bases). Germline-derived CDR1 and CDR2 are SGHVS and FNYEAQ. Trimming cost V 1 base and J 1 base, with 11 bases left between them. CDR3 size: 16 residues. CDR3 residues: CASSLEWGQSGNTIYF. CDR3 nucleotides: TGTGCCAGCAGCTTAGAATGGGGCCAGTCTGGAAACACCATATATTTT.

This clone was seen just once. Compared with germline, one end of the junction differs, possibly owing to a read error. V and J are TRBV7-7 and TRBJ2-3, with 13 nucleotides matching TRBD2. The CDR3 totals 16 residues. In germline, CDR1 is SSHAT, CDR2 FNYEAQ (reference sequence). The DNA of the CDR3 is TGTGCTAGCAGCCCCGGGACTAGCGGGACCACAGATACGCAGTATTTT. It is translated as CASSPGTSGTTDTQYF. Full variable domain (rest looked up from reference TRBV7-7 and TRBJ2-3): GAGVSQSPRYKVTKRGQDVTLRCDPISSHATLYWYQQALGQGPEFLTYFNYEAQPDKSGLPSDRFSAERPEGSISTLTIQRTEQRDSAMYRCASSPGTSGTTDTQYFGPGTRLTVL.

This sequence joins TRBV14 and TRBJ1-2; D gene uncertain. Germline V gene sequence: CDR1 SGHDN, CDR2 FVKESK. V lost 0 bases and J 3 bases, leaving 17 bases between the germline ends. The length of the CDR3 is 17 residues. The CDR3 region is CASSQEMWPSVHYGYTF. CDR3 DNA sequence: TGTGCCAGCAGCCAAGAGATGTGGCCCAGTGTCCACTATGGCTACACCTTC.

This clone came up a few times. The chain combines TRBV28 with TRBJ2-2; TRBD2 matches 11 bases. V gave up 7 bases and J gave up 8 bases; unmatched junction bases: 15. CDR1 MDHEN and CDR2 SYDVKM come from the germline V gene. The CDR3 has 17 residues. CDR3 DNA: TGTGCCAGCATCCTTAGTCGGGGACTAGCGGATAAAGGGGAGCTGTTTTTT. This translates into CASILSRGLADKGELFF.